This is a list of T cell receptor beta chains from one sample in a study of T cells in narcolepsy. Using immunoSEQ multiplex PCR, the repertoire was profiled, and TCRdb retains in-frame clones only, with some absent. Of around 27,000 clones listed, about 79% were seen once; the top ten hold 0.55% to 0.75%. Sequencing was performed on CD45RA- memory CD4+ T cells from PBMCs. Receptors were obtained from a human donor with narcolepsy. Both conserved end residues are part of each CDR3. A D gene is named only where the DNA matches it firmly. The size field is filled for only some rows; it gives once, few, many or a size class.

TRBV2	.	.	TRBJ2-7	TGTGCCAGCAGTAGGGCCGTTGACCACGAGCAGTACTTC	CASSRAVDHEQYF
TRBV18	.	TRBD1	TRBJ2-5	TGTGCCAGCTCACCCAGGACAGGGACGTGGGAGACCCAGTACTTC	CASSPRTGTWETQYF
TRBV6-5	.	.	TRBJ1-2	TGTGCCAGCAGTTACTCACCACAGACGGGCTATGGCTACACCTTC	CASSYSPQTGYGYTF
TRBV7-3	.	.	TRBJ1-1	TGTGCCAGCAGCTTCAACCAGAACACTGAAGCTTTCTTT	CASSFNQNTEAFF
TRBV29-1	.	.	TRBJ2-5	TGCAGCGCTTCGGGGAAAGAGACCCAGTACTTC	CSASGKETQYF
TRBV5-1	.	TRBD1	TRBJ1-1	TGCGCCAGCAGCTCGGGACAGGGGGCCCCCGAAAACACTGAAGCTTTCTTT	CASSSGQGAPENTEAFF
TRBV6-5	once	.	TRBJ2-7	TGTGCCAGCAGTTACTCGGGACTCAACTACGAGCAGTACTTC	CASSYSGLNYEQYF
TRBV6-5	.	.	TRBJ1-5	TGTGCCAGCAGTTCTTATTCGGGTGGGGAGGATCAGCCCCAGCATTTT	CASSSYSGGEDQPQHF
TRBV5-1	.	TRBD1	TRBJ1-1	TGCGCCAGCAGCTGGGACAGGGGGCGAACTGAAGCTTTCTTT	CASSWDRGRTEAFF
TRBV7-2	.	TRBD2	TRBJ2-1	TGTGCCAGCAGCCTCGGGGGGGCCATGGATGAGCAGTTCTTC	CASSLGGAMDEQFF
TRBV27	.	.	TRBJ1-1	TGTGCCAGCAGTTTCCTTCAGGGAAACACTGAAGCTTTCTTT	CASSFLQGNTEAFF
TRBV6-5	.	.	TRBJ2-1	TGTGCCAGCACCTCACTCGGGGCTGGTGAGCAGTTCTTC	CASTSLGAGEQFF
TRBV6-5	.	.	TRBJ1-1	TGTGCCAGCACTACTCTATCGGGGGCGTGGGTTGAAGCTTTCTTT	CASTTLSGAWVEAFF
TRBV7-9	.	TRBD1	TRBJ2-3	TGTGCCAGCAGCCCCTGGACAGGCGGAAACACAGATACGCAGTATTTT	CASSPWTGGNTDTQYF
TRBV7-2	.	.	TRBJ2-4	TGTGCCAGCAGCTTAGGGCACTTCAACAAAAACATTCAGTACTTC	CASSLGHFNKNIQYF
TRBV5-4	.	.	TRBJ1-4	TGTGCCAGCAGCCCTCCATTGCGGCAAAAACTGTTTTTT	CASSPPLRQKLFF
TRBV14	.	.	TRBJ2-2	TGTGCCAGCAGCCAAGACCCGGGGGACACCGGGGAGCTGTTTTTT	CASSQDPGDTGELFF
TRBV6-1	.	.	TRBJ1-1	TGTGCCAGCAGTGCCGAGATACCGGGGGCAGGGACTGAAGCTTTCTTT	CASSAEIPGAGTEAFF
TRBV7-9	.	TRBD1	TRBJ2-5	TGTGCCAGCAGCTCCCTCCGGGACAGATACCAAGAGACCCAGTACTTC	CASSSLRDRYQETQYF
TRBV5-8	few	.	TRBJ2-1	TGTGCCAGCACTATGAGGGGGGCTGGAGAGCAGTTCTTC	CASTMRGAGEQFF
TRBV6-5	.	.	TRBJ2-7	TGTGCCAGCGCCCGGGTGGGGGGTTTTTACGAGCAGTACTTC	CASARVGGFYEQYF
TRBV4-3	.	.	TRBJ1-1	TGCGCCAGCAGCCAAGAAACGGTGAACACTGAAGCTTTCTTT	CASSQETVNTEAFF
TRBV5-8	.	TRBD2	TRBJ2-5	TGTGCCAGCAGCTTGAGTGGGACTAGCGGGTCAGAGACCCAGTACTTC	CASSLSGTSGSETQYF
TRBV19	.	.	TRBJ1-4	TGTGCCAGTAGTAGTTCCGGGGGGCGGAATGAAAAACTGTTTTTT	CASSSSGGRNEKLFF
TRBV2	.	.	TRBJ2-3	TGTGCCAGCCGGGGATACACTTTATCAGATACGCAGTATTTT	CASRGYTLSDTQYF
TRBV29-1	.	.	TRBJ2-3	TGCAGCGTTGAAGATAGGGGGAGGAGCACAGATACGCAGTATTTT	CSVEDRGRSTDTQYF
TRBV10-3	.	TRBD1	TRBJ2-3	TGTGCCATCAGTGGTCTACAGGGGGTAACAGATACGCAGTATTTT	CAISGLQGVTDTQYF
TRBV6-1	.	TRBD1	TRBJ1-6	TGTGCCAGCAGTTCCGGACAGGGTTTTTCGCCCCTCCACTTT	CASSSGQGFSPLHF
TRBV6-1	.	.	TRBJ1-3	TGTGCCAGCAGTTTGGGGTCCACCATATATTTT	CASSLGSTIYF